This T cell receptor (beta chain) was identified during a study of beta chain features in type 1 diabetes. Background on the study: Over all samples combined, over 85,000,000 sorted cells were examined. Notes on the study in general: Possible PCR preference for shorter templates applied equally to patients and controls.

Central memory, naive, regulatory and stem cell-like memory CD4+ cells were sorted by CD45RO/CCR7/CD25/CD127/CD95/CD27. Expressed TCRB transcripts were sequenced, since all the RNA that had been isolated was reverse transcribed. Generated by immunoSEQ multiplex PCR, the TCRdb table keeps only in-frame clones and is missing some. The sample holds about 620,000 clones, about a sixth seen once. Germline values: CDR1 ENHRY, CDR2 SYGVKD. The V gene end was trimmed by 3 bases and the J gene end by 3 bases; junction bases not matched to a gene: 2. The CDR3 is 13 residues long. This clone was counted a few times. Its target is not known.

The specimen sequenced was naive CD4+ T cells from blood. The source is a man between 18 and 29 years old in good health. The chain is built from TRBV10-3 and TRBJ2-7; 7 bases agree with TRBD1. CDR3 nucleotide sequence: TGTGCCATCAGTGAACAGGGGATCTACGAGCAGTACTTC. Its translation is CAISEQGIYEQYF.